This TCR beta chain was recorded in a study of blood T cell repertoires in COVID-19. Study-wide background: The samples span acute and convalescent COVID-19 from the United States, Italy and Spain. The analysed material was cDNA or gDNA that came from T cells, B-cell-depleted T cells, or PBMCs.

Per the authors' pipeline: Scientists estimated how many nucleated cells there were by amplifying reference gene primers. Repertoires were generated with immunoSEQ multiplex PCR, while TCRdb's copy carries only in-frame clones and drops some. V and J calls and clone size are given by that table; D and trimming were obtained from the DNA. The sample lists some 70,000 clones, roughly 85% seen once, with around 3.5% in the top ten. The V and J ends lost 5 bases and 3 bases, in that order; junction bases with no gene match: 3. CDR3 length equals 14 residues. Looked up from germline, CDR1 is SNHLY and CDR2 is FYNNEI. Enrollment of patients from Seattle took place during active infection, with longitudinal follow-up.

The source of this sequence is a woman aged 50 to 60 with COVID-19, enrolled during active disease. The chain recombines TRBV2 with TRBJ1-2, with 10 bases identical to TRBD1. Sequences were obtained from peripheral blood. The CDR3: CASSWDRGYYGYTF. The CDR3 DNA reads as TGTGCCAGCAGTTGGGACAGGGGATACTATGGCTACACCTTC.